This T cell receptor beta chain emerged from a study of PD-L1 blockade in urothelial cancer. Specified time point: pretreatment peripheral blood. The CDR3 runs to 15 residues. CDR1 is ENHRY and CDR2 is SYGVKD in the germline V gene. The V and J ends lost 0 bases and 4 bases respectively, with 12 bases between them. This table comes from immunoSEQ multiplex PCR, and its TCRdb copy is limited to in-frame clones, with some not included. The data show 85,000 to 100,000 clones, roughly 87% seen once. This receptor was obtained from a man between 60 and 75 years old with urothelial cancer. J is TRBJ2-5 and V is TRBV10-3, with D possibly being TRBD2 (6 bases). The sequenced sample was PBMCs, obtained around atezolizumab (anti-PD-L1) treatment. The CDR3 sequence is CAISESVGGGETQYF. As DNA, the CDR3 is TGTGCCATCAGTGAGTCAGTGGGGGGAGGAGAGACCCAGTACTTC.